Below are 22 T cell receptor beta chains sequenced from a single sample in a study of T cells in localized non-small cell lung cancer. Here immunoSEQ multiplex PCR was the method, and the copy in TCRdb shows in-frame clones only, minus some. The sample holds 25,000 to 35,000 clones, roughly 87% seen once. This sample comprised peripheral blood, obtained before any cancer treatment. These receptor sequences come from a woman aged 35 to 70 with stage I lung adenocarcinoma.

V is TRBV20-1 and J is TRBJ1-2; D not resolved. Trimming shortened V by 5 bases and J by 8 bases, and 12 bases separated the two germline ends. This CDR3 spans 11 amino acids. Germline V gene lookup returns CDR1 DFQATT and CDR2 SNEGSKA (reference sequence). CDR3 region: CSAPVVVGYTF. The CDR3 DNA is TGCAGTGCTCCGGTCGTTGTCGGCTACACCTTC.

The V and J genes are TRBV15 and TRBJ2-1; 14 bases are a match to TRBD2. Germline assignment: CDR1 LNHNV and CDR2 YYDKDF (reference sequence). The CDR3 is made up of 15 amino acids. V gave up 2 bases and J gave up 8 bases; unmatched junction bases: 2. CDR3: CATSRPGLAGDEQFF. CDR3 coding DNA: TGTGCCACCAGCAGACCGGGACTAGCGGGAGATGAGCAGTTCTTC.

The rearrangement uses TRBV19 and TRBJ2-5, with a tentative D call TRBD2 (6 bases). Trimming took 5 bases from V and 5 from J, leaving 12 bases between them. The germline gives CDR1 LNHDA, CDR2 SQIVND (reference sequence). The CDR3 has 13 amino acids. DNA for the CDR3: TGTGCCAGTAGTGGGAGGCAGAGTGAGACCCAGTACTTC. Translation: CASSGRQSETQYF.

This chain's CDR3 is CASSLASDNYGYTF. CDR3 nucleotide sequence: TGTGCCAGTAGTCTCGCCTCCGATAACTATGGCTACACCTTC. This rearrangement joins TRBV19 to TRBJ1-2; D gene unclear. CDR3 length: 14 amino acids. Germline-derived CDR1 and CDR2 are LNHDA and SQIVND (reference sequence). V gave up 5 bases and J gave up 1 base, with 11 bases separating them.

The chain employs TRBV28 and TRBJ1-5; weak D call: TRBD1 (5 bases). CDR3 length equals 15 residues. Deletions cut 6 bases from V and 2 bases from J, with 14 bases between. CDR1 and CDR2 (germline): MDHEN, SYDVKM. The CDR3 region is CASRPYGGGNQPQHF. CDR3 coding DNA: TGTGCCAGCAGACCCTATGGGGGAGGCAATCAGCCCCAGCATTTT. The variable domain in full, with the rest retrieved from reference TRBV28 and TRBJ1-5, is DVKVTQSSRYLVKRTGEKVFLECVQDMDHENMFWYRQDPGLGLRLIYFSYDVKMKEKGDIPEGYSVSREKKERFSLILESASTNQTSMYLCASRPYGGGNQPQHFGDGTRLSIL.

V and J are TRBV11-2 and TRBJ1-1; D is unclear. Per the germline V gene, CDR1 is SGHAT and CDR2 is FQNNGV. The CDR3 has 12 amino acids. V dropped 4 bases and J dropped 5 bases, with 8 bases sitting between them. The chain's CDR3 is CASSSSGTEAFF. The CDR3 DNA is TGTGCCAGCAGCTCCTCGGGGACTGAAGCTTTCTTT. The whole variable domain, filled in from reference TRBV11-2 and TRBJ1-1, reads EAGVAQSPRYKIIEKRQSVAFWCNPISGHATLYWYQQILGQGPKLLIQFQNNGVVDDSQLPKDRFSAERLKGVDSTLKIQPAKLEDSAVYLCASSSSGTEAFFGQGTRLTVV.

This sequence joins TRBV9 and TRBJ2-4, with 10 bases matching TRBD1. Germline V gene sequence: CDR1 SGDLS, CDR2 YYNGEE. This CDR3 spans 14 amino acids. V was clipped by 3 bases and J by 4 bases; unmatched bases: 1. The CDR3 DNA sequence: TGTGCCAGCAGCGGGGGACAGGGGAAAAACATTCAGTACTTC. This codes for CASSGGQGKNIQYF.

The rearrangement uses TRBV4-2 and TRBJ2-5; 10 nucleotides line up with TRBD2. Germline V gives CDR1 LGHNA, CDR2 YNFKEQ. This CDR3 contains 14 residues. J lost 3 bases, V lost 8 bases, and 6 bases had no gene match. CDR3 nucleotide sequence: TGTGCCAGCGCTACTAGCGGGGTAAAAGAGACCCAGTACTTC. Amino acid sequence: CASATSGVKETQYF.

This chain joins TRBV6-6 and TRBJ1-2; D gene unclear. Germline-derived CDR1 and CDR2 are MNHNY and SVGAGI (reference sequence). Trimming pared 3 bases from V and 2 bases from J, leaving 10 bases between. The CDR3 sequence is 14 residues long. CDR3: CASSYSPENYGYTF. The CDR3 DNA reads TGTGCCAGCAGTTATTCCCCAGAGAACTATGGCTACACCTTC.

The V and J genes are TRBV7-9 and TRBJ2-1; weak D call: TRBD1 (5 bases). This CDR3 contains 13 residues. Trimming left V 7 bases short and J 7 bases short, with 14 bases between. CDR1 and CDR2 (germline): SEHNR, FQNEAQ (reference sequence). The CDR3 DNA reads TGTGCCAGCACGCCCGCCCCAGGGAATGAGCAGTTCTTC. Protein sequence: CASTPAPGNEQFF.

V gene TRBV7-2 combines with J gene TRBJ2-1; D could derive from TRBD1 or TRBD2 (6 bases each). Trimming pared 3 bases from V and 2 bases from J, leaving 23 bases between. CDR3 length: 19 amino acids. Germline CDR1 reads SGHTA; CDR2 reads FQGNSA. The CDR3 DNA is TGTGCCAGCAGCTTGAGGGGGGACGTTGGCGGGAACCCCTACAATGAGCAGTTCTTC. This translates into CASSLRGDVGGNPYNEQFF.

The chain joins TRBV4-1 to TRBJ1-6; D gene unclear. V was shortened by 1 base and J by 2 bases, with 9 bases between the two germline ends. Germline-derived CDR1 and CDR2 are MGHRA and YSYEKL. This CDR3 region has 16 residues. CDR3 sequence (DNA): TGCGCCAGCAGCCAAGGGGCCGGGGCCTATAATTCACCCCTCCACTTT. Its translation: CASSQGAGAYNSPLHF.

The chain has TRBV19 and TRBJ2-2; D call uncertain. The germline V gene has CDR1 LNHDA and CDR2 SQIVND (reference sequence). The V and J ends lost 7 bases and 3 bases respectively, with 9 bases between them. This CDR3 is built from 13 residues. The CDR3 bases are TGTGCCAGTACCCCACATTACACCGGGGAGCTGTTTTTT. Its translation: CASTPHYTGELFF.

V gene TRBV6-5 combines with J gene TRBJ1-2; D is perhaps TRBD1 (6 bases). From germline, CDR1 is MNHEY and CDR2 SVGAGI. V lost 5 bases and J lost 4, with 11 bases in between. The CDR3 contains 13 residues. CDR3 region: CASSPQGTYGYTF. The CDR3 nucleotides read TGTGCCAGCAGTCCACAGGGAACCTATGGCTACACCTTC.

V is TRBV28 and J is TRBJ1-5, with D possibly TRBD1 on 5 matching bases. Between the trimmed V and J ends, which lost 6 bases and 2 bases, there was a span of 17 bases. Germline V lookup: CDR1 MDHEN, CDR2 SYDVKM. This CDR3 is built from 16 residues. CDR3 loop: CASRLGGGARNQPQHF. The CDR3 DNA follows: TGTGCCAGCAGACTCGGCGGAGGGGCCCGCAATCAGCCCCAGCATTTT.

V and J are TRBV19 and TRBJ2-1, with 9 bases fitting TRBD2. The CDR3 spans 15 residues. Germline-derived CDR1 and CDR2 are LNHDA and SQIVND (reference sequence). Trimming took 4 bases from V and 6 from J; bases not matched to a gene: 7. The CDR3 here is CASSTPGLALNEQFF. In DNA form, the CDR3 reads TGTGCCAGTAGTACCCCGGGACTAGCCCTCAATGAGCAGTTCTTC.

In its sample, this clone was seen once. The chain combines TRBV5-8 with TRBJ1-2, with TRBD1 as a possible D gene (6 bases). Germline-derived CDR1 and CDR2 are SGHTS and YDEGEE. The CDR3 consists of 14 residues. Trimming removed 5 bases at V and 2 bases at J, with 13 bases between. CDR3 protein: CASRGRGANYGYTF. Written as DNA, the CDR3 is TGTGCCAGCAGGGGTCGGGGGGCGAACTATGGCTACACCTTC.

This chain uses TRBV25-1 with TRBJ1-1, with D maybe TRBD1 (6 bases). From germline, CDR1 is MGHDK and CDR2 SYGVNS. This CDR3 has 15 residues. Trimming took 7 bases from V and 7 from J, leaving 22 bases between them. CDR3 sequence (DNA): TGTGCCAGCAATGGAGCAGGAGGGGGACGAGGTGAAGCTTTCTTT. Protein: CASNGAGGGRGEAFF.

V and J are TRBV21-1 and TRBJ2-2; TRBD2 is the table's D call, not checked against the DNA. TRBV21-1 is given as a pseudogene. The CDR3 runs 14 residues. The chain's CDR3 is CASSSSAGTGELFF. The CDR3 DNA sequence: TGTGCCAGCAGCAGCAGCGCGGGGACCGGGGAGCTGTTTTTT.

The gene calls are TRBV6-5 and TRBJ1-5; the D is unclear. This CDR3 is built from 14 residues. Trimming removed 5 bases at V and 1 base at J, with 9 bases between. Per the germline V gene, CDR1 is MNHEY and CDR2 is SVGAGI. For the CDR3, the DNA is TGTGCCAGCAGTGCGGCAGCGAGCAATCAGCCCCAGCATTTT. Its protein is CASSAAASNQPQHF.

The chain links TRBV7-9 to TRBJ2-3; 12 nucleotides align to TRBD2. V dropped 4 bases and J dropped 5; count of bases not matched to a gene: 10. The CDR3 length is 17 residues. The germline V gene encodes CDR1 SEHNR and CDR2 FQNEAQ (reference sequence). CDR3 nucleotide sequence: TGTGCCAGCAGCTCTTCCAGGACTAGCGGGACAGAAGATACGCAGTATTTT. Amino acids: CASSSSRTSGTEDTQYF.

The gene calls are TRBV28 and TRBJ1-3; D may be TRBD1 (5 bases). V lost 8 bases to trimming and J lost 8 bases, with 16 bases between them. This CDR3 is 13 amino acids long. CDR1 is MDHEN and CDR2 is SYDVKM in the germline V gene. DNA of the CDR3: TGTGCCAGCTACAGGCAGGGAGGACACACCATATATTTT. Its translation is CASYRQGGHTIYF. Supplemented by reference TRBV28 and TRBJ1-3, the full variable domain reads DVKVTQSSRYLVKRTGEKVFLECVQDMDHENMFWYRQDPGLGLRLIYFSYDVKMKEKGDIPEGYSVSREKKERFSLILESASTNQTSMYLCASYRQGGHTIYFGEGSWLTVV.